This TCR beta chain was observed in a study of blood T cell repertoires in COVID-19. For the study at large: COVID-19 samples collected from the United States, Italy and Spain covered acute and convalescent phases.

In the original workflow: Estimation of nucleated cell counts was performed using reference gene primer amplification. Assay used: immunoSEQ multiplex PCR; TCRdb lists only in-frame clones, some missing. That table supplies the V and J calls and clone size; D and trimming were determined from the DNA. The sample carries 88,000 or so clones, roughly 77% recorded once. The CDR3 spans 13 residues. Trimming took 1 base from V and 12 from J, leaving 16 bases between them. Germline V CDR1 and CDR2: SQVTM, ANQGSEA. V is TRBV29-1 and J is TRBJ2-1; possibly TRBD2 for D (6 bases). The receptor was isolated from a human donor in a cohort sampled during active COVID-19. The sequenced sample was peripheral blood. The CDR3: CSVEASIGGVQFF. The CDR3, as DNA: TGCAGCGTTGAAGCTAGCATAGGCGGGGTGCAGTTCTTC.